This T cell receptor beta chain came from a study of control samples from healthy donors and cancer patients. Sequenced by immunoSEQ multiplex PCR; TCRdb stores in-frame clones only, minus some. Among about 89,000 clones listed, approximately 81% were seen once. Germline trimming cut 8 bases from V and 12 bases from J; bases unmatched to any gene: 12. This CDR3 has 13 amino acids. Per germline, CDR1 WNHNN and CDR2 SYGVQD (reference sequence). Sequenced: blood. The chain couples TRBV10-1 to TRBJ2-1; TRBD2 matches at 8 bases. The source is a woman aged 40 to 50 in good health. CDR3 residues: CASQRGPEHGQFF. The CDR3 DNA sequence: TGCGCCAGCCAGCGGGGGCCAGAACATGGGCAGTTCTTC.